The clone carrying this T cell receptor beta chain was seen a few times. Its target is unknown. The sample comes from a study of T cells after yellow fever vaccination. By 5'RACE template switching, TCR cDNA was produced, with a universal primer site and UMIs added in the process. In TCRdb, the 5' RACE reads were re-called with MiXCR into one record per CDR3 protein. The table lists some 120,000 distinct CDR3 sequences, roughly 15% of them singletons. Findings and caveats of the study: A minor fraction of clonotypes spanned both CD4 and CD8 compartments. The study found a weaker secondary response that peaked faster, day 5 versus 15.

Germline CDR1 and CDR2: KGHSH and LQKENI. CDR3 length: 17 residues. The ends were cut back, 4 bases at V and 0 bases at J, with 13 bases in the middle. This receptor was identified in a man younger than 35 who received the YFV17D yellow fever vaccine. The source material was CD8+ T cells sorted from PBMCs, sampled 5 days after the yellow fever booster vaccination. The chain employs TRBV18 and TRBJ2-6, with a possible D match to TRBD1 (6 bases). The CDR3 protein is CASSHGTPSSGANVLTF. The CDR3 bases are TGTGCCAGCTCACACGGGACACCCAGCTCTGGGGCCAACGTCCTGACTTTC.